This T cell receptor (beta chain) comes out of a study of beta chain features in type 1 diabetes. Study background: Healthy donors and patients showed comparable age, gender and cell yields. Points from the study as a whole: Equally in patients and controls, shorter templates might have been favored by PCR.

This clone was seen a few times. Its cognate antigen is unknown. Every isolated RNA sample was fully reverse transcribed, so sequencing captured expressed TCRB transcripts. TCRdb's copy holds only in-frame clones and misses some; the assay was immunoSEQ multiplex PCR. The data hold 110,000 to 150,000 clones, with roughly 9.7% observed a single time. Averaging approximately 110 mL, one heparinised blood draw came from each individual donor. The clonotype originates from a woman aged 40 to 55 in good health. What was sequenced was central memory CD4+ T cells from blood.

CDR3 amino acids: CAISLAGGPTGELFF. Here the CDR3 DNA reads TGTGCCATCAGTCTAGCGGGGGGGCCAACCGGGGAGCTGTTTTTT. This chain connects TRBV10-3 to TRBJ2-2; TRBD2 matches 12 bases. Germline CDR1 reads ENHRY; CDR2 reads SYGVKD. V dropped 5 bases and J dropped 5; count of bases not matched to a gene: 3. The CDR3 runs 15 residues.